This T cell receptor (beta chain) emerged from a study of shared clonotypes between healthy human individuals. Study background: Per donor, three plates held CD4 naive cells, three held CD4 memory, two held CD8 naive and one held CD8 memory.

Donors included only healthy HIV-negative adults lacking recent acute infections or vaccinations. Trimming shortened V by 5 bases and J by 4 bases, and 14 bases separated the two germline ends. Per the germline V gene, CDR1 is SGHAT and CDR2 is FQNNGV. CDR3 length equals 14 residues. The repertoire was sequenced with immunoSEQ multiplex PCR; TCRdb's copy has only in-frame clones and lacks some. Of some 2.1 million clones listed, roughly 94% are singletons. This clonotype originated in a man between 18 and 29 years old in good health. Input material: naive CD4+ T cells sorted from blood. Subset: CD45RA+ positively selected. This sequence joins TRBV11-2 and TRBJ1-2, with a weak D call TRBD1 (5 bases). The CDR3 DNA is TGTGCCAGCAGCCCGAGCCCGACAGCCTATGGCTACACCTTC. Its translation is CASSPSPTAYGYTF.